Below, one TCR beta chain is given with its context. No antigen is known for it. The method was immunoSEQ multiplex PCR; TCRdb's version includes in-frame clones alone and lacks a portion of them. The repertoire holds 120,000 to 150,000 clones, with 82% as singletons. This record comes from a study of T cell responses to AZD1222 COVID-19 vaccine. Study-wide results and caveats: Recipients of AZD1222 seropositive at baseline numbered only 6 or 7. With two AZD1222 doses given, Spike-specific TCR breadth and depth both rose. No repertoire was sampled before or during the peak T cell response, only after it. Donors, mostly white British, included more females; clonal diversity was possibly underestimated.

Germline V lookup: CDR1 LGHDT, CDR2 YNNKEL (reference sequence). CDR3 length: 14 residues. Trimming took off 1 base at V and 0 bases at J, with 5 bases between the two ends. The specimen was peripheral blood, collected on day 0 of MenACWY control vaccination. The TCR was taken from an adult in good health. The chain recombines TRBV3-1 (or the pseudogene TRBV3-2) with TRBJ2-3; D call uncertain. CDR3 in DNA: TGTGCCAGCAGCCAAGTGGGTAGCACAGATACGCAGTATTTT. It codes for CASSQVGSTDTQYF.